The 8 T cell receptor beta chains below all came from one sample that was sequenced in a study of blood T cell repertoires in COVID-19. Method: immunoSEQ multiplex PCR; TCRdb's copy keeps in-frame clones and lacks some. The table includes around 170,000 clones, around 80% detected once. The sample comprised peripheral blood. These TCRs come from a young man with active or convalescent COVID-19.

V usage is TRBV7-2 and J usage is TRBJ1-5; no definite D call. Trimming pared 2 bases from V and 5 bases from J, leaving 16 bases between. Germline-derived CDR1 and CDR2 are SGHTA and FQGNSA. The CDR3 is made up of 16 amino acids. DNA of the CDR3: TGTGCCAGCAGCTTATCCGCCGGCCGCCGGGATCAGCCCCAGCATTTT. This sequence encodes CASSLSAGRRDQPQHF.

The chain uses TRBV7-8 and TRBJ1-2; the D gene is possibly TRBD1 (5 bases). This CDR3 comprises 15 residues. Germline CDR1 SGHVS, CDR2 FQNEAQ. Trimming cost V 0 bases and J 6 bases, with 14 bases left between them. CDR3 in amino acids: CASSLAAAGEDGYTF. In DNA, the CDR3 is TGTGCCAGCAGCTTAGCAGCTGCGGGGGAGGATGGCTACACCTTC. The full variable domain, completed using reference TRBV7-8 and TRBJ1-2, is GAGVSQSPRYKVAKRGQDVALRCDPISGHVSLFWYQQALGQGPEFLTYFQNEAQLDKSGLPSDRFFAERPEGSVSTLKIQRTQQEDSAVYLCASSLAAAGEDGYTFGSGTRLTVV.

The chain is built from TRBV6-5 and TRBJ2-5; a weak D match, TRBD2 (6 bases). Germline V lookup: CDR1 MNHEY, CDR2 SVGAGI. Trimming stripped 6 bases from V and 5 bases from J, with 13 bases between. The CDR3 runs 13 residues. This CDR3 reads CASSFAGRETQYF. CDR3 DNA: TGTGCCAGCAGCTTCGCTGGGAGGGAGACCCAGTACTTC.

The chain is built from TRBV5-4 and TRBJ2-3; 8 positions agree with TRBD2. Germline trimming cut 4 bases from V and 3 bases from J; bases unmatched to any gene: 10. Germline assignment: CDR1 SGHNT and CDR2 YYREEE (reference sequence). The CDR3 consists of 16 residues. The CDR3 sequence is CASSPVGGLGTDTQYF. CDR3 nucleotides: TGTGCCAGCAGCCCAGTAGGGGGACTAGGGACAGATACGCAGTATTTT.

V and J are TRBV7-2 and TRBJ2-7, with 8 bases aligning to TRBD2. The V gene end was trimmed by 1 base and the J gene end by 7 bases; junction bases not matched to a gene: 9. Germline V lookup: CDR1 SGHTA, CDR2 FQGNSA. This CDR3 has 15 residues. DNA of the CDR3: TGTGCCAGCAGCTTAGGGTACGGGGGGGTGAGAGAGCAGTACGTC. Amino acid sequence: CASSLGYGGVREQYV.

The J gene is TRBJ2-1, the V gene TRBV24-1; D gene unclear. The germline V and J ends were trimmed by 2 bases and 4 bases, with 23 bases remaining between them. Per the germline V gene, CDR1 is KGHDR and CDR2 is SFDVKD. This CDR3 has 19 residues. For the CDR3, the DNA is TGTGCCACCAGTGATTCCCAGTTAAGACCCCTAAGACTTTACAATGAGCAGTTCTTC. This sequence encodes CATSDSQLRPLRLYNEQFF.

CDR3 coding DNA: TGTGCCAGTAGCCGCGAGGCGGGTCAGCCCCAGCATTTT. It specifies CASSREAGQPQHF. The chain employs TRBV19 and TRBJ1-5; D uncertain. This CDR3 region has 13 residues. Trimming removed 6 bases at V and 6 bases at J, with 12 bases between. CDR1 and CDR2 from the germline V gene are LNHDA and SQIVND (reference sequence).

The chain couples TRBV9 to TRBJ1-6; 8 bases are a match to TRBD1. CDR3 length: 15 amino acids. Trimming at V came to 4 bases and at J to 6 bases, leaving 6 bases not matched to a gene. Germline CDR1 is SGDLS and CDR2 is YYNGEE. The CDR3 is CASSRQGAGNSPLHF. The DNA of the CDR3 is TGTGCCAGCAGCCGCCAGGGGGCTGGTAATTCACCCCTCCACTTT.